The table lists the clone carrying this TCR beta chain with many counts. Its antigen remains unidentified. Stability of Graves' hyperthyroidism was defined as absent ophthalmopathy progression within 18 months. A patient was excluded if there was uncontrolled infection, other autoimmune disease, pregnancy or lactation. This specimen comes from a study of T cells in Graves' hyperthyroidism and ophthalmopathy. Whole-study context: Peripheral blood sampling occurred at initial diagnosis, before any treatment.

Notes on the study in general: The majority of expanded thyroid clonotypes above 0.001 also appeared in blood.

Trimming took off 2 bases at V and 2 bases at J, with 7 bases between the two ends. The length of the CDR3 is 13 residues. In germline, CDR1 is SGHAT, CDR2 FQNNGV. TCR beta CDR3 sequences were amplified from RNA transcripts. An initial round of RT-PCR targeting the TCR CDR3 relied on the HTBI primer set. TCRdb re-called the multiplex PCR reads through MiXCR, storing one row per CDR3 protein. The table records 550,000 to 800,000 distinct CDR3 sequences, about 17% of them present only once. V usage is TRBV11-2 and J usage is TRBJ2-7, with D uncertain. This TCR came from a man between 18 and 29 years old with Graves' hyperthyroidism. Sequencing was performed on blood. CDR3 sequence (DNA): TGTGCCAGCAGCTTATCCTTCCCCTACGAGCAGTACTTC. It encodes CASSLSFPYEQYF.